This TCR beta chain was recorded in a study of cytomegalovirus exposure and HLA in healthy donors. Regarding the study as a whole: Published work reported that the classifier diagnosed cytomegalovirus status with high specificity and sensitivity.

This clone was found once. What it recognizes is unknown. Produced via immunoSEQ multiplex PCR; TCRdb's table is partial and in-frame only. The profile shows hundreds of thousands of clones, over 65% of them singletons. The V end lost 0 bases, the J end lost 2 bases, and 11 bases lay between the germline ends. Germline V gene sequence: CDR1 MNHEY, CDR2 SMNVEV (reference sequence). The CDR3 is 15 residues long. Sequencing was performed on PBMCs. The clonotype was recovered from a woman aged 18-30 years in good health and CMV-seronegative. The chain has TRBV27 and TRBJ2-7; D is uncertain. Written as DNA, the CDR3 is TGTGCCAGCAGTTTATCTTTCTCTCCGGCCTACGAGCAGTACTTC. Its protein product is CASSLSFSPAYEQYF.